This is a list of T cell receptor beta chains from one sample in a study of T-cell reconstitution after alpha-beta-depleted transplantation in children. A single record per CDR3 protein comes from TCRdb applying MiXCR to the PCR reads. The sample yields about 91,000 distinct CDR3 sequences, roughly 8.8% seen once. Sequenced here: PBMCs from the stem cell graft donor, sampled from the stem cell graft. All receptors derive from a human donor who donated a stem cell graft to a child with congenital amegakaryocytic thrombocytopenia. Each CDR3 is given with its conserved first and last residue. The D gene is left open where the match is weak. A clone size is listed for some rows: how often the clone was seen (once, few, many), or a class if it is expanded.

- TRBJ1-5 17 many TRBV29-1 CSVDSAPTPVSNQPQHF TGCAGCGTTGATAGCGCGCCGACCCCGGTTAGCAATCAGCCCCAGCATTTT
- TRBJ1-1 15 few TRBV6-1 CASSEMGNGGTEAFF TGTGCCAGCAGTGAAATGGGAAACGGAGGGACCGAAGCTTTCTTT
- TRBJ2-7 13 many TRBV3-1 CASSPVGSYEQYF TGTGCCAGCAGCCCTGTCGGGTCCTACGAGCAGTACTTC
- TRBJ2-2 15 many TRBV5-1 CASSSDFLDTGELFF TGCGCCAGCAGCTCGGACTTCCTGGACACCGGGGAGCTGTTTTTT
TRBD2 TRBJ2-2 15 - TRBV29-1 CSARVAGGPVGELFF TGCAGCGCCCGCGTCGCGGGAGGGCCGGTCGGGGAGCTGTTTTTT
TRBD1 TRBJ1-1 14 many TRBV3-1 CASSKGQMNTEAFF TGTGCCAGCAGCAAGGGACAGATGAACACTGAAGCTTTCTTT
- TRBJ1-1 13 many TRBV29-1 CSVHADMNTEAFF TGCAGCGTTCACGCAGATATGAACACTGAAGCTTTCTTT
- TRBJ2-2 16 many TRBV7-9 CASSAKRATNTGELFF TGTGCCAGCAGTGCCAAGCGGGCAACGAACACCGGGGAGCTGTTTTTT
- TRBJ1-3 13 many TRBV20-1 CSASRYSGNTIYF TGCAGTGCTTCCAGGTACTCTGGAAACACCATATATTTT
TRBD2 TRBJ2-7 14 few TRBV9 CASSVTSGTYEQYF TGTGCCAGCAGCGTCACTAGCGGGACCTACGAGCAGTACTTC
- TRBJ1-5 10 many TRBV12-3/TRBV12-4 CASGDQPQHF TGTGCCAGCGGAGATCAGCCCCAGCATTTT
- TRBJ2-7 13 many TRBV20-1 CSAGSRPMDEQYF TGCAGTGCTGGCAGCCGGCCCATGGACGAGCAGTACTTC
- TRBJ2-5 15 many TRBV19 CASSPLEAGAGTQYF TGTGCCAGTAGTCCCCTCGAGGCGGGGGCAGGGACCCAGTACTTC
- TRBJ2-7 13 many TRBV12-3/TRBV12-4 CASKPSGIYEQYF TGTGCCAGCAAACCCTCCGGTATCTACGAGCAGTACTTC
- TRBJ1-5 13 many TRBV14 CASSQDGDLTQHF TGTGCCAGCAGCCAAGATGGGGACCTAACCCAGCATTTT
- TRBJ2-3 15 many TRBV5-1 CASSFAGIAGDTQYF TGCGCCAGCAGCTTCGCAGGTATAGCAGGAGATACGCAGTATTTT
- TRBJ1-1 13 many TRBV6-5 CASRLGRSTEAFF TGTGCCAGCAGACTGGGGCGGAGCACTGAAGCTTTCTTT
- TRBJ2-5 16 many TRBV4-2 CASSQGNGGGGETQYF TGTGCCAGCAGCCAAGGGAACGGGGGCGGAGGAGAGACCCAGTACTTC
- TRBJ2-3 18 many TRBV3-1 CASSQDWGGPLGTDTQYF TGTGCCAGCAGCCAAGATTGGGGGGGGCCGCTGGGGACAGATACGCAGTATTTT
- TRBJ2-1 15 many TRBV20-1 CSARLFEGAYNEQFF TGCAGTGCTCGGCTTTTTGAGGGTGCATACAATGAGCAGTTCTTC
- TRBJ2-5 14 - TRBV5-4 CASSLGGPQETQYF TGTGCCAGCAGCTTGGGGGGACCACAAGAGACCCAGTACTTC
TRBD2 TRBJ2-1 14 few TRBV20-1 CSARVSGRASEQFF TGCAGTGCTCGGGTTAGCGGGAGGGCCAGTGAGCAGTTCTTC
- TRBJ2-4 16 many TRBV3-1 CASSQEWALAKNIQYF TGTGCCAGCAGCCAAGAATGGGCACTAGCCAAAAACATTCAGTACTTC
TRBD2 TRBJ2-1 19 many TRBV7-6 CASSLATPSGRAKGNEQFF TGTGCCAGCAGCTTAGCTACCCCTAGCGGGAGGGCTAAGGGCAATGAGCAGTTCTTC
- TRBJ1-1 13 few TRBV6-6 CASSYDFRAEAFF TGTGCCAGCAGTTACGACTTCCGGGCCGAAGCTTTCTTT
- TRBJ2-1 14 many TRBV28 CASRLEGGHNEQFF TGTGCCAGCAGGCTCGAGGGGGGACACAATGAGCAGTTCTTC
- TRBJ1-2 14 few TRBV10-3 CAISGIQSNYGYTF TGTGCCATCAGTGGGATCCAGAGTAACTATGGCTACACCTTC
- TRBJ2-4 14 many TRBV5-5 CASSRTADLDIQYF TGTGCCAGCAGCAGGACGGCGGATCTGGACATTCAGTACTTC
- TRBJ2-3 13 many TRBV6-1 CASRDDGTDTQYF TGTGCCAGCAGAGACGACGGCACAGATACGCAGTATTTT
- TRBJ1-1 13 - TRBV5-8 CASSRLRNTEAFF TGTGCCAGCAGCAGGCTCAGGAACACTGAAGCTTTCTTT
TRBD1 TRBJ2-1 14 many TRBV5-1 CASSPGTGANEQFF TGCGCCAGCAGTCCCGGGACAGGGGCGAATGAGCAGTTCTTC
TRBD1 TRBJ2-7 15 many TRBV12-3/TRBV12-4 CASSRGQVTSYEQYF TGTGCCAGCAGTCGTGGACAGGTGACCTCCTACGAGCAGTACTTC
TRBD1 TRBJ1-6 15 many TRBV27 CASIIDRAGLRNLHF TGTGCCAGCATCATCGACAGGGCGGGATTGCGTAACCTCCACTTT
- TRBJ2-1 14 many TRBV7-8 CASSLRGPYNEQFF TGTGCCAGCAGCTTGAGGGGACCATACAATGAGCAGTTCTTC
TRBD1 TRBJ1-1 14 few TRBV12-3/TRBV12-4 CASSTGTGGTEAFF TGTGCCAGCAGTACCGGGACAGGGGGCACTGAAGCTTTCTTT
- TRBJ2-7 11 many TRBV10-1 CARKPCDEQYF TGCGCCAGGAAGCCGTGCGACGAGCAGTACTTC
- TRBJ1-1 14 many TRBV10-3 CATLGQAVNTEAFF TGTGCCACCTTAGGCCAGGCGGTAAACACTGAAGCTTTCTTT